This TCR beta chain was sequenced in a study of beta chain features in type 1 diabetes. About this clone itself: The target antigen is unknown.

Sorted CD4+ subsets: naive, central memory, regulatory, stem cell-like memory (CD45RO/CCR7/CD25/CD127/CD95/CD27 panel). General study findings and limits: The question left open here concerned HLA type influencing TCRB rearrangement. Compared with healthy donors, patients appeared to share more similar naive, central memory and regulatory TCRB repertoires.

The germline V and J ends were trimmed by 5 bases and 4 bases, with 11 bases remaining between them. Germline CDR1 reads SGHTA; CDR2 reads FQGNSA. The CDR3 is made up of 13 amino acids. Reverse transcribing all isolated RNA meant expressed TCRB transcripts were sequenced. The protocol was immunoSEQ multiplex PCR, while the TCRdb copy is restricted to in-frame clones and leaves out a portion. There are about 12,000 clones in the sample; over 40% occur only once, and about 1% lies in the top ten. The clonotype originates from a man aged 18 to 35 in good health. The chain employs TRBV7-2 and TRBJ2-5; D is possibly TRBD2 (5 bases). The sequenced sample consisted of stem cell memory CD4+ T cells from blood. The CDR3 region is CASSPLASETQYF. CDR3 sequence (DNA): TGTGCCAGCAGCCCCCTAGCCTCAGAGACCCAGTACTTC.